Each of the 15 T cell receptor beta chains below was sequenced from the same sample in a study of radiation and T cells in renal cell carcinoma. TCRdb's copy holds only in-frame clones and misses some; the assay was immunoSEQ multiplex PCR. Here the sample spans around 170,000 clones, roughly 90% being singletons. As for time point: blood 4 weeks post-SBRT, at nephrectomy. Noted treatment: 15 Gy SBRT to primary tumor, nephrectomy 4 weeks later. This specimen was blood, taken from a patient whose treatment included radiotherapy and nephrectomy. The receptors originated from a woman in her forties or fifties with renal cell carcinoma.

Concerning this clone itself: This sample also contains other DNA sequences that code for the same CDR3. V is TRBV9 and J is TRBJ2-5; D not resolved. V was pared by 0 bases and J by 1 base, with 4 bases between. The CDR3 length is 13 residues. CDR1 and CDR2 (germline): SGDLS, YYNGEE. DNA for the CDR3: TGTGCCAGCAGCGTAGGCATCCAAGAGACCCAGTACTTC. This gives the protein CASSVGIQETQYF.

V gene TRBV15 combines with J gene TRBJ2-7; 8 bases fit TRBD2. The V gene end was trimmed by 3 bases and the J gene end by 3 bases; junction bases not matched to a gene: 10. This CDR3 spans 16 amino acids. Looked up from germline, CDR1 is LNHNV and CDR2 is YYDKDF (reference sequence). Here the CDR3 reads CATSRGGGGPFYEQYF. The CDR3, as DNA: TGTGCCACCAGCAGGGGAGGCGGGGGGCCCTTCTACGAGCAGTACTTC.

The chain recombines TRBV6-9 with TRBJ1-5, with no clear D. V gave up 8 bases and J gave up 0 bases, with 14 bases separating them. Per the germline V gene, CDR1 is MNHGY and CDR2 is SVAAGI. The CDR3 covers 15 residues. CDR3 nucleotides: TGTGCCAGCGAGGTTGGAGCATATAGCAATCAGCCCCAGCATTTT. It specifies CASEVGAYSNQPQHF.

This clone was picked up a small number of times. V and J are TRBV7-9 and TRBJ1-2; D is undetermined. Germline V gene data show CDR1 as SEHNR and CDR2 as FQNEAQ (reference sequence). The CDR3 is made up of 12 amino acids. V lost 5 bases and J lost 6, with 10 bases in between. CDR3 nucleotide sequence: TGTGCCAGCAGCCCCTTCGGGGATGGCTACACCTTC. It translates to CASSPFGDGYTF.

This sequence joins TRBV18 and TRBJ2-1, with D unresolved. The V and J ends lost 1 base and 3 bases respectively, with 7 bases between them. CDR3 size: 14 residues. From germline, CDR1 is KGHSH and CDR2 LQKENI. The CDR3 nucleotides read TGTGCCAGCTCACCACGGGCAGACTACAATGAGCAGTTCTTC. Amino acids: CASSPRADYNEQFF.

This sequence joins TRBV15 and TRBJ1-2, with 8 nucleotides matching TRBD1. The CDR3 is made up of 16 amino acids. CDR1 is LNHNV, CDR2 YYDKDF, per germline (reference sequence). Trimming took 5 bases from V and 1 from J; bases not matched to a gene: 9. The CDR3 DNA reads as TGTGCCACCAGCTATGGACAGGGCCCTTTTAACTATGGCTACACCTTC. It codes for CATSYGQGPFNYGYTF.

The chain is built from TRBV6-7 and TRBJ2-1, with D maybe TRBD2 (5 bases). TRBV6-7 is recorded as an ORF, its role being uncertain. The CDR3 consists of 16 residues. Deletions cut 4 bases from V and 7 bases from J, with 20 bases between. In nucleotides, the CDR3 is TGTGCCAGCAGTTTCCACCATATACGGGGTCGGAATGAGCAGTTCTTC. It specifies CASSFHHIRGRNEQFF.

This chain connects TRBV2 to TRBJ2-3; the D gene is possibly TRBD2 (5 bases). The V gene lost 2 bases and the J gene lost 3 bases, with 9 bases spanning the gap. The CDR3 consists of 14 residues. CDR1 and CDR2 (germline): SNHLY, FYNNEI. The CDR3 region has the DNA TGTGCCAGCAGTGAAACTAGTTGGACAGATACGCAGTATTTT. It translates to CASSETSWTDTQYF.

The chain employs TRBV9 and TRBJ2-1; 7 bases are shared with TRBD1. Germline-derived CDR1 and CDR2 are SGDLS and YYNGEE. CDR3 length equals 19 residues. Germline trimming cut 0 bases from V and 6 bases from J; bases unmatched to any gene: 18. The DNA for the CDR3 is TGTGCCAGCAGCGTAGGTTTGAGGCCGGGACAGCGTCCTATCAATGAGCAGTTCTTC. It codes for CASSVGLRPGQRPINEQFF. Drawing the rest from reference TRBV9 and TRBJ2-1, the complete variable domain is DSGVTQTPKHLITATGQRVTLRCSPRSGDLSVYWYQQSLDQGLQFLIQYYNGEERAKGNILERFSAQQFPDLHSELNLSSLELGDSALYFCASSVGLRPGQRPINEQFFGPGTRLTVL.

The V call is TRBV7-2, the J call TRBJ2-7; 9 bases line up with TRBD2. CDR3 length: 15 amino acids. V shed 1 base and J 7 bases; nucleotides not matched to a gene: 8. Looked up from germline, CDR1 is SGHTA and CDR2 is FQGNSA. The CDR3 DNA reads TGTGCCAGCAGCTTAGGCTTCGCGGGGGGGGAGGAGCAGTACTTC. Amino acid sequence: CASSLGFAGGEEQYF. Full variable domain (outside the CDR3, taken from reference TRBV7-2 and TRBJ2-7): GAGVSQSPSNKVTEKGKDVELRCDPISGHTALYWYRQSLGQGLEFLIYFQGNSAPDKSGLPSDRFSAERTGGSVSTLTIQRTQQEDSAVYLCASSLGFAGGEEQYFGPGTRLTVT.

The chain is built from TRBV6-5 and TRBJ1-2, with 7 bases identical to TRBD1. CDR3 length equals 14 residues. Germline CDR1 reads MNHEY; CDR2 reads SVGAGI. With V trimmed by 7 bases and J by 2 bases, 7 bases remained unmatched. CDR3 sequence: CASTTGGGNYGYTF. The CDR3 nucleotides are TGTGCCAGCACCACAGGAGGGGGCAACTATGGCTACACCTTC.

Written as DNA, the CDR3 is TGTGCCACCAGCAGTTTAGGGTCCGAGCAGTACTTC. This gives the protein CATSSLGSEQYF. This sequence joins TRBV15 and TRBJ2-7; D call uncertain. V gave up 3 bases and J gave up 6 bases, with 9 bases separating them. This CDR3 comprises 12 residues. Per germline, CDR1 LNHNV and CDR2 YYDKDF (reference sequence).

This chain connects TRBV4-1 to TRBJ1-6; no definite D call. Trimming stripped 0 bases from V and 4 bases from J, with 16 bases between. The CDR3 sequence is 18 residues long. The germline CDR1 and CDR2 sequences are MGHRA and YSYEKL. This CDR3 is CASSQEMWEARYNSPLHF. CDR3 DNA sequence: TGCGCCAGCAGCCAAGAGATGTGGGAGGCCAGGTATAATTCACCCCTCCACTTT.

The chain employs TRBV5-1 and TRBJ2-5; 9 positions match TRBD1. CDR3 length equals 15 residues. Germline lookup yields CDR1 SGHRS and CDR2 YFSETQ. J was trimmed by 2 bases and V by 4 bases; bases with no gene match: 6. CDR3 coding DNA: TGCGCCAGCAGCCCCGGACAGGGGAGGCAAGAGACCCAGTACTTC. Translating it yields CASSPGQGRQETQYF.

The chain has TRBV6-6 and TRBJ1-1; no firm D call. Looked up from germline, CDR1 is MNHNY and CDR2 is SVGAGI (reference sequence). The CDR3 extends over 14 amino acids. V was clipped by 4 bases and J by 0 bases, with 9 bases between them. CDR3 sequence (DNA): TGTGCCAGCAGTTCAGTGGGGATGAACACTGAAGCTTTCTTT. Residues: CASSSVGMNTEAFF.